This T cell receptor beta chain was retrieved from a study of blood T cell repertoires in COVID-19. Cohort 3 recovered donors had two negative PCRs, clearance, or symptom resolution. Germline V lookup: CDR1 LGHDT, CDR2 YNNKEL (reference sequence). The CDR3 length is 16 residues. The V end was cut by 2 bases, the J end by 3 bases, with 14 bases between. Authors' processing steps: Cell counts per sample came from amplifying reference gene primers. TCRdb's table, derived via immunoSEQ multiplex PCR, lists solely in-frame clones and lacks some. V and J calls and clone size are those listed in that table; D and trimming were worked out from the DNA. The data contain over 300,000 clones, about nine tenths of them seen just once; the ten biggest clones take up more than 9%.

The TCR originated in a woman aged 18-30 years who had recovered from COVID-19. The chain links TRBV3-1 (or the pseudogene TRBV3-2) to TRBJ2-1; D possibly corresponds to TRBD2 (6 bases). Material for sequencing was PBMCs or T cells enriched from blood (not recorded which). The CDR3 loop is CASSQYRGKSYNEQFF. As DNA, the CDR3 is TGTGCCAGCAGCCAATACCGGGGGAAGAGCTACAATGAGCAGTTCTTC.